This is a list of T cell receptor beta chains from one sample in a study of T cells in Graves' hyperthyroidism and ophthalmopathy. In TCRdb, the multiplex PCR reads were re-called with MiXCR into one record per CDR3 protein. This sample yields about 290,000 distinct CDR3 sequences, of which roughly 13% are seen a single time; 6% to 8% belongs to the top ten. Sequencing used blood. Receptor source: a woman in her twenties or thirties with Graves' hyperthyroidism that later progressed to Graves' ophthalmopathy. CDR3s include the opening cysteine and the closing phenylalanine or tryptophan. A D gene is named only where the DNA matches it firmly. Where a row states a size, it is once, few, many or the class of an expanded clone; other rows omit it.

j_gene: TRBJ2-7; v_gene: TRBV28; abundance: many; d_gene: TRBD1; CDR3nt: TGTGCCAGCAGTCTGACAGGGGTTTCGGACGAGCAGTACTTC; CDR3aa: CASSLTGVSDEQYF
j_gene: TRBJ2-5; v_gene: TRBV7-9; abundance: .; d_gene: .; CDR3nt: TGTGCCAGCAGCTCGTATAGTGGAGAGACCCAGTACTTC; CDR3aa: CASSSYSGETQYF
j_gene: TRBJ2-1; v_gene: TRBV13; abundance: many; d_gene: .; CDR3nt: TGTGCCAGCAGCTCAAAAGGGACAAGCGATGAGCAGTTCTTC; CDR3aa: CASSSKGTSDEQFF
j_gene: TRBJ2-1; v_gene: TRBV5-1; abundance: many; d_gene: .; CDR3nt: TGCGCCAGCAGCCTCGGCGGAGCTGGTGTGGATGAGCAGTTCTTC; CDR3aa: CASSLGGAGVDEQFF
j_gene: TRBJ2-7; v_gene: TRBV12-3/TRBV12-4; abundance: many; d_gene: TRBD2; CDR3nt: TGTGCCAGCCAGTTAACGGGGGGAGGTGAGCAGTACTTC; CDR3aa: CASQLTGGGEQYF
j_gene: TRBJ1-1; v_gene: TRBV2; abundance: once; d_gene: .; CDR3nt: TGTGCCAGCATTTCTACGACAGGTGTGAACACTGAAGCTTTCTTT; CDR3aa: CASISTTGVNTEAFF
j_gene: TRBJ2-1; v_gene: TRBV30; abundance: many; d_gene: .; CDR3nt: TGTGCCTGGAACCCGGGGTTCTTC; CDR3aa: CAWNPGFF
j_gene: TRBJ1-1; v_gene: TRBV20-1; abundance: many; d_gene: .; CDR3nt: TGCAGTGCTAGTAGGAGACAGGACCTGGGCACTGAAGCTTTCTTT; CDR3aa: CSASRRQDLGTEAFF
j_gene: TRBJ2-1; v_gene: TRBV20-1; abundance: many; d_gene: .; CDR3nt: TGCAGTGCCGAATGGATCTACAATGAGCAGTTCTTC; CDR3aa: CSAEWIYNEQFF
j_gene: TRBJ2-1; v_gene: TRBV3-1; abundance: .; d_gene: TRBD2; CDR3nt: TGTGCCAGCAGCCCCAGAAGACTAGCGGGCCCAGATAATGAGCAGTTCTTC; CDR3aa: CASSPRRLAGPDNEQFF
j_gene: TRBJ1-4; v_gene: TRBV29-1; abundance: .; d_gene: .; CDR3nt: TGCAGCGTTGAATTGGGGGAAGAAAAACTGTTTTTT; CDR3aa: CSVELGEEKLFF
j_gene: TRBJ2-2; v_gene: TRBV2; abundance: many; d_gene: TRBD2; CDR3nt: TGTGCCAGCAGGCACGGGACTAGCTACAACACCGGGGAGCTGTTTTTT; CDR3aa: CASRHGTSYNTGELFF
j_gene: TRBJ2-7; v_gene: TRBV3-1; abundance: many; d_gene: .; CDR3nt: TGTGCCAGCACCTTTACGGGCTCCTACGAGCAGTACTTC; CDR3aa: CASTFTGSYEQYF
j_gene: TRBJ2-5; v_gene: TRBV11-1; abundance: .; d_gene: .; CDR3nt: TGTGCCAGCAGCTTAGCCAGGAAGACACAAGAGACCCAGTACTTC; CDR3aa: CASSLARKTQETQYF
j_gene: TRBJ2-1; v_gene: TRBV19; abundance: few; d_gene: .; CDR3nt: TGTGCCAGTAGTATAGATCTATGGAGGGAGAAGGGGGAGAATGAGCAGTTCTTC; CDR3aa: CASSIDLWREKGENEQFF
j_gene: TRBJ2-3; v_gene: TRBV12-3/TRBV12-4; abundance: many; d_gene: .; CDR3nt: TGTGCCAGCAGTATTGCATACTACACAGATACGCAGTATTTT; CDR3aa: CASSIAYYTDTQYF
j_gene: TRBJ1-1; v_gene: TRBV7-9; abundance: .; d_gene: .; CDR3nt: TGTGCCAGCAGCTTAGCCCACCAGGAGGGTTGGGGACCGAACACTGAAGCTTTCTTT; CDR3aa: CASSLAHQEGWGPNTEAFF
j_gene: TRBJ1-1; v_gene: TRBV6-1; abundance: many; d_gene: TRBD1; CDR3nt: TGTGCCAGCAGTAGACCGGACAGGGTAGCGGAAGCTTTCTTT; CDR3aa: CASSRPDRVAEAFF
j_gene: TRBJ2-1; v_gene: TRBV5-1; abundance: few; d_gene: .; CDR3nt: TGCGCCAGCAGCTCTGATAATACCTACAATGAGCAGTTCTTC; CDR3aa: CASSSDNTYNEQFF
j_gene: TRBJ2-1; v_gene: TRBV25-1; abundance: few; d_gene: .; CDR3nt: TGTGCCAGCAGCGCCGAAAGCGGGTCATCCTACAATGAGCAGTTCTTC; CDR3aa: CASSAESGSSYNEQFF
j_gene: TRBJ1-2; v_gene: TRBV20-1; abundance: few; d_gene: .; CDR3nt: TGCGGTGCTAGAGATAACGGGGACTATGGCTACACCTTC; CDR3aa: CGARDNGDYGYTF
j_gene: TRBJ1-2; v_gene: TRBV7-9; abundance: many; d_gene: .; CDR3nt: TGTGCCAGCAGCCGACAGGACTATGGCTACACCTTC; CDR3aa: CASSRQDYGYTF
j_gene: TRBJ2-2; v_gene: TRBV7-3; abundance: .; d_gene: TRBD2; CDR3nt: TGTGCCAGCAGCGCGGTAGCGGGGTCCGGGGAGCTGTTTTTT; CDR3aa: CASSAVAGSGELFF
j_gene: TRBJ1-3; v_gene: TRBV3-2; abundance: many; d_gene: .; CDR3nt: TGTGCCAGCAGCTCCGTTAGGGGGGTCGGAAACACCATATATTTT; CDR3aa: CASSSVRGVGNTIYF